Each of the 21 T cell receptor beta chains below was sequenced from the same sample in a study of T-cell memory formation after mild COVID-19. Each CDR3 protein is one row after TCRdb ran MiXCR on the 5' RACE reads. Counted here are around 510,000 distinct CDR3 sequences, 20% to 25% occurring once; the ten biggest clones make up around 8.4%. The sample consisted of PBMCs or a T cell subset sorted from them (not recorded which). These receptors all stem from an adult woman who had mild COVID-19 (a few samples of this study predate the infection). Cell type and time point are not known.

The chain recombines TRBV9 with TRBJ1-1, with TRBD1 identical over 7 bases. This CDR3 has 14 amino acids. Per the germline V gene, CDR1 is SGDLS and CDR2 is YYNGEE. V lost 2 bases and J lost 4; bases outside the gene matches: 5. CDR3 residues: CASSVGQAFTEAFF. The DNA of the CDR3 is TGTGCCAGCAGCGTCGGACAGGCTTTCACTGAAGCTTTCTTT.

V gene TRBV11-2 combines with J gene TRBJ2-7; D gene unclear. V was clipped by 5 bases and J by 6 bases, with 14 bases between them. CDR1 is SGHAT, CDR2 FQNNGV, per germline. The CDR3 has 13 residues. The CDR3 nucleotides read TGTGCCAGCAGCCCTTCCTTAGCTGGCGAGCAGTACTTC. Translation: CASSPSLAGEQYF. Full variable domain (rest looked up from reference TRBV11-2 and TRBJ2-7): EAGVAQSPRYKIIEKRQSVAFWCNPISGHATLYWYQQILGQGPKLLIQFQNNGVVDDSQLPKDRFSAERLKGVDSTLKIQPAKLEDSAVYLCASSPSLAGEQYFGPGTRLTVT.

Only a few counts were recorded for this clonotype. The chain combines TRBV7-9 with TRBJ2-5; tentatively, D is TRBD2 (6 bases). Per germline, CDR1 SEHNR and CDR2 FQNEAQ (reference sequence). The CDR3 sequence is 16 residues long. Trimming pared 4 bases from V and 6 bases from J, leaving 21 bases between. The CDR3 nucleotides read TGTGCCAGCAGCTCGCCGGCACCTAGGGGAGGAAAGACCCAGTACTTC. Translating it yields CASSSPAPRGGKTQYF. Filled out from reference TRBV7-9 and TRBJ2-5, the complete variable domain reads DTGVSQNPRHKITKRGQNVTFRCDPISEHNRLYWYRQTLGQGPEFLTYFQNEAQLEKSRLLSDRFSAERPKGSFSTLEIQRTEQGDSAMYLCASSSPAPRGGKTQYFGPGTRLLVL.

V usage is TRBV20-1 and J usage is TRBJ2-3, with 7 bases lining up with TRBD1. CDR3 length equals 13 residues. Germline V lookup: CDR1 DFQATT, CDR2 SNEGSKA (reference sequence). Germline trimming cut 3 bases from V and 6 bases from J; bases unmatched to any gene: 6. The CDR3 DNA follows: TGCAGTGCTAGCAGGGGGACGTTCGATACGCAGTATTTT. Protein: CSASRGTFDTQYF.

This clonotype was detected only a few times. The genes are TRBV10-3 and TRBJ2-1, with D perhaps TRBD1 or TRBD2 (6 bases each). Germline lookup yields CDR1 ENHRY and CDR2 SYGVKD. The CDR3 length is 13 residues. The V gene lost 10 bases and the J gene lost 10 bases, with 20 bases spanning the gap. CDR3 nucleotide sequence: TGTGCCACGTCCCAGGAACCGGGGGCGGAGCAGTTCTTC. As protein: CATSQEPGAEQFF.

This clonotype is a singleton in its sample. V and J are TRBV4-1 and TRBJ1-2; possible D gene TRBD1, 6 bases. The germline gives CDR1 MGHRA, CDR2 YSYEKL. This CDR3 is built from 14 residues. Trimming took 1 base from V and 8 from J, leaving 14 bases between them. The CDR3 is CASSQAGTLGGYTF. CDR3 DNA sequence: TGCGCCAGCAGCCAAGCTGGGACATTAGGGGGCTACACCTTC.

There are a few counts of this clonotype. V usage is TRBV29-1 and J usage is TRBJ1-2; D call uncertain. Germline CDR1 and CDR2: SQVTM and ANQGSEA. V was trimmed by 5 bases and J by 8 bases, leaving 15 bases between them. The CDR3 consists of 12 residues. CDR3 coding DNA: TGCAGCGTTCCTGGGGTCGCCTTGGGCTACACCTTC. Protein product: CSVPGVALGYTF.

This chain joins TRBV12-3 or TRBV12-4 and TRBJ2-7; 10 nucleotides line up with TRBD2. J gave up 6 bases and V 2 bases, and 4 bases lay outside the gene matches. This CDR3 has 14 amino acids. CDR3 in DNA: TGTGCCAGCAGTTTAAGCGGGGGGGCATTCGAGCAGTACTTC. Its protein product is CASSLSGGAFEQYF.

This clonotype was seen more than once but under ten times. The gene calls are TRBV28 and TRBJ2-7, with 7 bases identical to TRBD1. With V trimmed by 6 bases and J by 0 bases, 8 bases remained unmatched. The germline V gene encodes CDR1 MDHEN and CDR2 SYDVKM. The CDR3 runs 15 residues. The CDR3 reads CASRTTGALSYEQYF. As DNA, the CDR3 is TGTGCCAGCAGAACTACAGGGGCGCTCTCCTACGAGCAGTACTTC.

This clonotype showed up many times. CDR3: CASSYSRETQYF. DNA for the CDR3: TGTGCCAGCAGTTACTCGAGGGAGACCCAGTACTTC. The chain recombines TRBV6-5 with TRBJ2-5, with D uncertain. Trimming took off 0 bases at V and 5 bases at J, with 4 bases between the two ends. Germline V gene data show CDR1 as MNHEY and CDR2 as SVGAGI. This CDR3 contains 12 residues.

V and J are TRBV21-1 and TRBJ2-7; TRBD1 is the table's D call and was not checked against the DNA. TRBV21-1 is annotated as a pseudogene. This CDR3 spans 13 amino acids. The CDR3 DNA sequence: TGTGCCAGCAAGGGGGGTTTCTTCTACGAGCAGTACTTC. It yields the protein CASKGGFFYEQYF.

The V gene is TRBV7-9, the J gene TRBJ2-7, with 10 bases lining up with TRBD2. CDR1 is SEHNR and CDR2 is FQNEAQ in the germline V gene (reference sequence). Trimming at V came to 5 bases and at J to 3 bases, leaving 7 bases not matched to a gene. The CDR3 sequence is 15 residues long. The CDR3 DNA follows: TGTGCCAGCAGCAAAGCTAGCGGGAGAGTCTACGAGCAGTACTTC. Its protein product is CASSKASGRVYEQYF.

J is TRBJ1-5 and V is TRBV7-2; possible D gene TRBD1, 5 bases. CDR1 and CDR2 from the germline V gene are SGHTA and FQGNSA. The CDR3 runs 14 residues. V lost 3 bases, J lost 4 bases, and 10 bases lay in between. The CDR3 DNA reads TGTGCCAGCAGCTTCGGGGGACCGAATCAGCCCCAGCATTTT. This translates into CASSFGGPNQPQHF.

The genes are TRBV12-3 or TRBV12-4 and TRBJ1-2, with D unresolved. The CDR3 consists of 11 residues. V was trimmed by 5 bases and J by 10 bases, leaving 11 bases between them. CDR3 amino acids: CASSPLDLYTF. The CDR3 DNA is TGTGCCAGCAGTCCTTTAGATCTCTACACCTTC.

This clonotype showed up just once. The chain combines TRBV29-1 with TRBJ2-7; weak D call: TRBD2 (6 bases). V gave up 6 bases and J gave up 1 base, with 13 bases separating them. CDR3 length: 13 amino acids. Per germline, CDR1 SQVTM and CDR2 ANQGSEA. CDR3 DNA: TGCAGCGTCCGGGACTCCTATTCCTACGAGCAGTACTTC. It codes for CSVRDSYSYEQYF.

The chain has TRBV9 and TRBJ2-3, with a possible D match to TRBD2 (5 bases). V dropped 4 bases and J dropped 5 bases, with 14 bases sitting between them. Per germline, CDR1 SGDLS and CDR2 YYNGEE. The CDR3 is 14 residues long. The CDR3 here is CASSPYDYGDTQYF. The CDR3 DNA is TGTGCCAGCAGCCCCTATGACTATGGAGATACGCAGTATTTT.

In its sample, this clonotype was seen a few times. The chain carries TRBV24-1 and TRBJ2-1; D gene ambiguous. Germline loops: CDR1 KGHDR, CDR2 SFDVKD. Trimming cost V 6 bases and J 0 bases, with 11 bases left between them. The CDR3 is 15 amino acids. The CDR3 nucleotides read TGTGCCACCAGTAAATACCTGAGCTCCTACAATGAGCAGTTCTTC. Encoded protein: CATSKYLSSYNEQFF.

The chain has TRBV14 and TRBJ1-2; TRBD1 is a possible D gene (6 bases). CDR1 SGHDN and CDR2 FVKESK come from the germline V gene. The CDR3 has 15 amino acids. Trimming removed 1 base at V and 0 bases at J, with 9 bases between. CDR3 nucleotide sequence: TGTGCCAGCAGCCAAGTTGCAGGGGCTAACTATGGCTACACCTTC. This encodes CASSQVAGANYGYTF.

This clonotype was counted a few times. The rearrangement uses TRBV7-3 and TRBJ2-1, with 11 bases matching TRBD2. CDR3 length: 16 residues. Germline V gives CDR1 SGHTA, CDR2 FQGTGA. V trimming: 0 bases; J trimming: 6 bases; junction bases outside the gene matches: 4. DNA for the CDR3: TGTGCCAGCAGCTTAACTATTGGGACTAGCGGCAATGAGCAGTTCTTC. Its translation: CASSLTIGTSGNEQFF.

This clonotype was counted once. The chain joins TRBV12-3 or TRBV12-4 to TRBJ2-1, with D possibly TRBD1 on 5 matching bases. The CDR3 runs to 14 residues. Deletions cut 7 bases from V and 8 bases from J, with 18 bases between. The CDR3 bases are TGTGCCAGCAACCTCCTCTGGCAGGGCCATGAGCAGTTCTTC. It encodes CASNLLWQGHEQFF.

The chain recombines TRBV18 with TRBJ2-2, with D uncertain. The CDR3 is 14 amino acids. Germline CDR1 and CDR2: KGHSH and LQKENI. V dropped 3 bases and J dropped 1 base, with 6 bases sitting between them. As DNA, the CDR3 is TGTGCCAGCTCACCTCGACAGAACACCGGGGAGCTGTTTTTT. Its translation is CASSPRQNTGELFF.